Presented here are 30 T cell receptor beta chains from one specimen sequenced in a study of T cell responses to AZD1222 COVID-19 vaccine. Method: immunoSEQ multiplex PCR; TCRdb's copy keeps in-frame clones and lacks some. The table has approximately 110,000 clones, 88% seen once. The sample here was peripheral blood, taken on day 0 of AZD1222 vaccination. These receptors were taken from an adult in good health.

The V gene is TRBV6-5, the J gene TRBJ1-2; 7 nucleotides agree with TRBD1. J gave up 0 bases and V 8 bases, and 6 bases lay outside the gene matches. CDR3 size: 14 residues. Per the germline V gene, CDR1 is MNHEY and CDR2 is SVGAGI. This chain's CDR3 is CASARDSSNYGYTF. CDR3 sequence (DNA): TGTGCCAGCGCCCGGGACAGCTCTAACTATGGCTACACCTTC.

A few counts support this clone. The genes are TRBV5-4 and TRBJ2-1, with 8 bases matching TRBD2. Germline loops: CDR1 SGHNT, CDR2 YYREEE (reference sequence). The ends lost 6 bases at V and 3 bases at J; junction bases unmatched: 8. The CDR3 is made up of 15 amino acids. The CDR3 loop is CASTLSLADYNEQFF. The CDR3 nucleotides are TGTGCCAGCACATTGTCACTAGCGGACTACAATGAGCAGTTCTTC.

The rearrangement links TRBV14 to TRBJ2-2; the D gene is possibly TRBD2 (5 bases). The V and J ends lost 0 bases and 12 bases respectively, with 11 bases between them. The CDR3 loop spans 13 amino acids. Germline V lookup: CDR1 SGHDN, CDR2 FVKESK. The CDR3 sequence: CASSQDMGSKLFF. The CDR3 DNA follows: TGTGCCAGCAGCCAAGATATGGGGAGTAAGCTGTTTTTT.

This clone has just a few counts. The chain links TRBV12-3 or TRBV12-4 to TRBJ2-5; D possibly corresponds to TRBD2 (5 bases). V was cut by 5 bases and J by 7 bases, with 8 bases left in between. This CDR3 contains 11 residues. The CDR3 DNA is TGTGCCAGCAGTCGAGAGGGGACCCAGTACTTC. Its protein product is CASSREGTQYF.

The chain employs TRBV25-1 and TRBJ1-2; 7 bases line up with TRBD1. The J segment lost 7 bases and the V segment lost 2 bases, leaving 10 bases of the junction unmatched. This CDR3 region has 15 residues. CDR1 is MGHDK, CDR2 SYGVNS, per germline. The CDR3 region is CASSEDHRGRLGYTF. The CDR3 DNA reads TGTGCCAGCAGTGAAGACCACAGGGGAAGGCTTGGCTACACCTTC.

The V and J genes are TRBV19 and TRBJ1-5; D remains ambiguous. The V and J ends lost 3 bases and 11 bases respectively, with 20 bases between them. Germline CDR1 reads LNHDA; CDR2 reads SQIVND (reference sequence). This CDR3 contains 15 residues. The CDR3 coding sequence is TGTGCCAGTAGTATGGGGAAAATGCCACCTCGGGCCCAGCATTTT. This encodes CASSMGKMPPRAQHF.

This clone is a singleton in its sample. The gene calls are TRBV23-1 and TRBJ1-1; tentative D call: TRBD1 (5 bases). TRBV23-1 is recorded as an ORF, its role being uncertain. Trimming removed 0 bases at V and 2 bases at J, with 10 bases between. The CDR3 runs 15 residues. The CDR3 DNA is TGCGCCAGCAGTCAATCAGGGACCGATAACACTGAAGCTTTCTTT. The encoded protein is CASSQSGTDNTEAFF.

This clone was seen just once. V usage is TRBV19 and J usage is TRBJ1-5; a weak D match, TRBD1 (5 bases). V lost 5 bases and J 4 bases, leaving 15 bases between the germline ends. There are 15 residues in the CDR3. Germline V gives CDR1 LNHDA, CDR2 SQIVND (reference sequence). In DNA form, the CDR3 reads TGTGCCAGTAGTCCATACAGCGGGGGGAATCAGCCCCAGCATTTT. As protein: CASSPYSGGNQPQHF.

V is TRBV19 and J is TRBJ2-4; D gene ambiguous. The CDR3 extends over 11 amino acids. V was clipped by 1 base and J by 8 bases, with 3 bases between them. Germline CDR1 LNHDA, CDR2 SQIVND (reference sequence). In nucleotides, the CDR3 is TGTGCCAGTAGTATAGGGTACATTCAGTACTTC. Its protein is CASSIGYIQYF.

The V and J genes are TRBV10-3 and TRBJ1-1; possibly TRBD1 for D (6 bases). The CDR3 consists of 14 residues. Trimming shortened V by 6 bases and J by 1 base, and 12 bases separated the two germline ends. CDR1 is ENHRY and CDR2 is SYGVKD in the germline V gene. Here the CDR3 reads CAIRSLGGNTEAFF. The CDR3 DNA follows: TGTGCCATCAGATCCCTAGGGGGGAACACTGAAGCTTTCTTT.

V and J are TRBV6-5 and TRBJ1-1; TRBD1 agrees at 9 bases. This CDR3 has 14 amino acids. Looked up from germline, CDR1 is MNHEY and CDR2 is SVGAGI. V was pared by 6 bases and J by 1 base, with 3 bases of the junction left unmatched. The chain's CDR3 is CASSGTGRNTEAFF. CDR3 nucleotide sequence: TGTGCCAGCAGCGGGACAGGGAGGAACACTGAAGCTTTCTTT.

This clone has only one observation. This rearrangement joins TRBV19 to TRBJ1-1; 8 bases align to TRBD1. J gave up 4 bases and V 6 bases, and 4 bases lay outside the gene matches. The CDR3 runs to 13 residues. Germline-derived CDR1 and CDR2 are LNHDA and SQIVND (reference sequence). The CDR3 sequence is CASRDRGLTEAFF. CDR3 sequence (DNA): TGTGCCAGTAGAGACAGGGGCCTCACTGAAGCTTTCTTT.

This chain joins TRBV6-5 and TRBJ1-1; D gene unclear. The CDR3 covers 14 residues. Germline assignment: CDR1 MNHEY and CDR2 SVGAGI. The ends were cut back, 0 bases at V and 4 bases at J, with 9 bases in the middle. The CDR3 nucleotides are TGTGCCAGCAGTTACTCGAATTTGTTCACTGAAGCTTTCTTT. Amino acid sequence: CASSYSNLFTEAFF.

This clone is a singleton in its sample. This chain joins TRBV5-1 and TRBJ1-5; a weak D match, TRBD1 (5 bases). V lost 3 bases to trimming and J lost 4 bases, with 8 bases between them. There are 13 residues in the CDR3. Germline assignment: CDR1 SGHRS and CDR2 YFSETQ. CDR3 protein: CASSWGLNQPQHF. CDR3 in DNA: TGCGCCAGCAGCTGGGGACTTAATCAGCCCCAGCATTTT. Complete variable domain (other parts from reference TRBV5-1 and TRBJ1-5): KAGVTQTPRYLIKTRGQQVTLSCSPISGHRSVSWYQQTPGQGLQFLFEYFSETQRNKGNFPGRFSGRQFSNSRSEMNVSTLELGDSALYLCASSWGLNQPQHFGDGTRLSIL.

The genes are TRBV29-1 and TRBJ2-5; no clear D gene. CDR1 and CDR2 from the germline V gene are SQVTM and ANQGSEA. This CDR3 region has 12 residues. V shed 5 bases and J shed 3 bases, with 10 bases lying between them. The CDR3 DNA is TGCAGCGTTAGAACAGTAGAAGAGACCCAGTACTTC. This encodes CSVRTVEETQYF. The whole variable domain, filled in from reference TRBV29-1 and TRBJ2-5, reads SAVISQKPSRDICQRGTSLTIQCQVDSQVTMMFWYRQQPGQSLTLIATANQGSEATYESGFVIDKFPISRPNLTFSTLTVSNMSPEDSSIYLCSVRTVEETQYFGPGTRLLVL.

CDR3 residues: CASSLDRTVPNIQYF. CDR3 DNA sequence: TGTGCCAGCAGCTTAGACCGGACAGTGCCGAACATTCAGTACTTC. The rearrangement uses TRBV7-2 and TRBJ2-4, with D possibly TRBD1 on 6 matching bases. The germline V and J ends were trimmed by 1 base and 7 bases, with 14 bases remaining between them. Germline CDR1 SGHTA, CDR2 FQGNSA. CDR3 length: 15 residues.

The J gene is TRBJ1-3, the V gene TRBV27; tentative D call: TRBD1 (6 bases). Looked up from germline, CDR1 is MNHEY and CDR2 is SMNVEV (reference sequence). This CDR3 contains 16 residues. Trimming took 4 bases from V and 4 from J, leaving 17 bases between them. CDR3 nucleotides: TGTGCCAGCAGTTCCACCGGACAGCGCCGGGGAAACACCATATATTTT. The encoded protein is CASSSTGQRRGNTIYF.

The genes are TRBV19 and TRBJ1-1, with TRBD1 as a possible D gene (5 bases). This CDR3 is 15 amino acids long. V was pared by 2 bases and J by 5 bases, with 15 bases between. Germline values: CDR1 LNHDA, CDR2 SQIVND (reference sequence). CDR3 loop: CASSISRGLGTEAFF. CDR3 coding DNA: TGTGCCAGTAGTATATCCCGGGGCCTGGGAACTGAAGCTTTCTTT.

V is TRBV4-2 and J is TRBJ2-5; D is perhaps TRBD2 (5 bases). V lost 0 bases to trimming and J lost 3 bases, with 8 bases between them. Germline CDR1 LGHNA, CDR2 YNFKEQ. This CDR3 region has 14 residues. This CDR3 is CASSQDWGEETQYF. The CDR3 DNA follows: TGTGCCAGCAGCCAAGATTGGGGAGAAGAGACCCAGTACTTC.

The chain joins TRBV7-9 to TRBJ1-1; D gene ambiguous. CDR3 size: 13 residues. The germline V gene encodes CDR1 SEHNR and CDR2 FQNEAQ (reference sequence). V was trimmed by 4 bases and J by 1 base, leaving 7 bases between them. CDR3 in DNA: TGTGCCAGCAGCTCACGACAGAACACTGAAGCTTTCTTT. Encoded protein: CASSSRQNTEAFF.

This sequence joins TRBV20-1 and TRBJ1-3; D is unclear. The germline CDR1 and CDR2 sequences are DFQATT and SNEGSKA (reference sequence). Between the trimmed V and J ends, which lost 3 bases and 2 bases, there was a span of 8 bases. CDR3 length equals 13 residues. The CDR3 DNA follows: TGCAGTGCTAGTGAGGTCCCTGGAAACACCATATATTTT. It yields the protein CSASEVPGNTIYF.

The genes are TRBV14 and TRBJ2-1; D ambiguous. The length of the CDR3 is 13 residues. Looked up from germline, CDR1 is SGHDN and CDR2 is FVKESK. Trimming pared 0 bases from V and 1 base from J, leaving 1 base between. The CDR3: CASSQESYNEQFF. In DNA, the CDR3 is TGTGCCAGCAGCCAAGAATCCTACAATGAGCAGTTCTTC. Full variable domain (rest looked up from reference TRBV14 and TRBJ2-1): EAGVTQFPSHSVIEKGQTVTLRCDPISGHDNLYWYRRVMGKEIKFLLHFVKESKQDESGMPNNRFLAERTGGTYSTLKVQPAELEDSGVYFCASSQESYNEQFFGPGTRLTVL.

This chain links TRBV20-1 with TRBJ1-2; D not resolved. Trimming removed 3 bases from V and 0 bases from J, with 11 bases in between. The CDR3 totals 14 residues. CDR1 and CDR2 (germline): DFQATT, SNEGSKA (reference sequence). The CDR3 region has the DNA TGCAGTGCTAGTGGGTTCGGGGCTAACTATGGCTACACCTTC. Protein product: CSASGFGANYGYTF.

V is TRBV18 and J is TRBJ1-5; D is uncertain. The germline V gene has CDR1 KGHSH and CDR2 LQKENI. The V end lost 1 base, the J end lost 0 bases, and 10 bases lay between the germline ends. The CDR3 loop spans 16 amino acids. DNA for the CDR3: TGTGCCAGCTCACCACAGGGAGGCTATAGCAATCAGCCCCAGCATTTT. Encoded protein: CASSPQGGYSNQPQHF.

The chain links TRBV5-8 to TRBJ2-3; D gene ambiguous. The V gene lost 0 bases and the J gene lost 3 bases, with 5 bases spanning the gap. This CDR3 has 13 residues. Germline loops: CDR1 SGHTS, CDR2 YDEGEE. DNA of the CDR3: TGTGCCAGCAGCTTGGGCACGACAGATACGCAGTATTTT. Translation: CASSLGTTDTQYF.

This rearrangement joins TRBV21-1 to TRBJ2-6; the D call in the table, TRBD2, was not verified against the DNA. TRBV21-1 is classified as a pseudogene. The length of the CDR3 is 19 residues. CDR3 coding DNA: TGTGCCAGCAGCAACTACGAGGTCAGCTCTAGTTCTGGGGCCAACGTCCTGACTTTC. It encodes CASSNYEVSSSSGANVLTF.

The V call is TRBV24-1, the J call TRBJ2-2; 7 bases fit TRBD1. V dropped 2 bases and J dropped 1; count of bases not matched to a gene: 3. This CDR3 has 16 residues. Germline loops: CDR1 KGHDR, CDR2 SFDVKD. The CDR3 protein is CATSDWAGGNTGELFF. The CDR3 DNA reads as TGTGCCACCAGTGATTGGGCAGGGGGGAACACCGGGGAGCTGTTTTTT.

DNA for the CDR3: TGTGCCAGCAGCTCGTCGGGGAATACGCAGTATTTT. Residues: CASSSSGNTQYF. V and J are TRBV11-3 and TRBJ2-3; maybe TRBD2 (5 bases). Germline CDR1 is SGHNT and CDR2 is YENEEA. Trimming cost V 4 bases and J 7 bases, with 9 bases left between them. The CDR3 sequence is 12 residues long.

This sequence joins TRBV18 and TRBJ1-1; unclear D gene. The CDR3 contains 15 residues. The V end lost 3 bases, the J end lost 3 bases, and 14 bases lay between the germline ends. From germline, CDR1 is KGHSH and CDR2 LQKENI. The DNA for the CDR3 is TGTGCCAGCTCACCCATACCGGACGGGTACACTGAAGCTTTCTTT. Its protein product is CASSPIPDGYTEAFF.

V gene TRBV28 combines with J gene TRBJ1-2; 7 bases line up with TRBD1. CDR1 MDHEN and CDR2 SYDVKM come from the germline V gene. V dropped 2 bases and J dropped 8; count of bases not matched to a gene: 8. The CDR3 is 14 residues long. Here the CDR3 DNA reads TGTGCCAGCAGTTTACCTTTGACAGGGAGCGGCTACACCTTC. The encoded protein is CASSLPLTGSGYTF.